These T cell receptor beta chains were read from a single sample in a study of T cell responses to AZD1222 COVID-19 vaccine. Sequencing was performed with immunoSEQ multiplex PCR; in TCRdb, only in-frame clones are kept and a portion is missing. This table has more than 150,000 clones, less than 95% appearing once. This material consisted of peripheral blood, taken on day 0 of AZD1222 vaccination. The receptors shown here come from an adult in good health. Both conserved end residues are part of each CDR3. A D gene is named only where the DNA matches it firmly. Not all rows give a size; the values are once, few, many and, for expanded clones, a class.

>TRBV4-2|few|.|TRBJ1-5
CASSQDRGRLNQPQHF
TGTGCCAGCAGCCAAGATAGGGGCAGACTCAATCAGCCCCAGCATTTT
>TRBV15|.|TRBD1|TRBJ1-5
CATSRDSKGGRARLSNQPQHF
TGTGCCACCAGCAGAGATTCAAAAGGGGGCAGGGCTAGATTGAGCAATCAGCCCCAGCATTTT
>TRBV28|.|.|TRBJ1-3
CASSFRPLSGNTIYF
TGTGCCAGCAGTTTCCGACCGCTCTCTGGAAACACCATATATTTT
>TRBV11-2|.|.|TRBJ1-1
CASSPWAGMNTEAFF
TGTGCCAGCAGCCCCTGGGCGGGGATGAACACTGAAGCTTTCTTT
>TRBV9|.|.|TRBJ1-5
CASSVSPTRDQPQHF
TGTGCCAGCAGCGTATCCCCTACCCGGGATCAGCCCCAGCATTTT
>TRBV27|.|TRBD1|TRBJ2-7
CASSLAAGGNSYEQYF
TGTGCCAGCAGTTTAGCGGCAGGGGGTAATTCCTACGAGCAGTACTTC
>TRBV28|few|.|TRBJ1-2
CASSPPRTAYGYTF
TGTGCCAGCAGTCCCCCGCGGACGGCCTATGGCTACACCTTC
>TRBV30|.|.|TRBJ1-2
CAWSVSRWVNGYTF
TGTGCCTGGAGTGTAAGTCGTTGGGTGAATGGCTACACCTTC
>TRBV18|.|.|TRBJ1-1
CASCQGMTEAFF
TGTGCCAGCTGCCAGGGGATGACTGAAGCTTTCTTT
>TRBV11-3|.|TRBD1|TRBJ1-2
CASTEGGGLNYGYTF
TGTGCCAGCACCGAGGGAGGGGGCCTTAACTATGGCTACACCTTC
>TRBV4-1|once|TRBD1|TRBJ1-1
CASSQAGTGPNTEAFF
TGCGCCAGCAGCCAAGCCGGGACAGGGCCGAACACTGAAGCTTTCTTT
>TRBV19|.|TRBD1|TRBJ2-7
CASSIRDRATYEQYF
TGTGCCAGTAGTATAAGGGACAGGGCTACCTACGAGCAGTACTTC
>TRBV4-3|once|.|TRBJ2-3
CASSQEPDGFDTQYF
TGCGCCAGCAGCCAAGAACCCGACGGGTTCGATACGCAGTATTTT
>TRBV5-1|.|.|TRBJ1-2
CASSLTASNYGYTF
TGCGCCAGCAGCCTGACAGCGTCGAACTATGGCTACACCTTC
>TRBV7-2|.|.|TRBJ2-1
CASSLDTGRIDEQFF
TGTGCCAGCAGCTTAGACACAGGGCGGATCGATGAGCAGTTCTTC